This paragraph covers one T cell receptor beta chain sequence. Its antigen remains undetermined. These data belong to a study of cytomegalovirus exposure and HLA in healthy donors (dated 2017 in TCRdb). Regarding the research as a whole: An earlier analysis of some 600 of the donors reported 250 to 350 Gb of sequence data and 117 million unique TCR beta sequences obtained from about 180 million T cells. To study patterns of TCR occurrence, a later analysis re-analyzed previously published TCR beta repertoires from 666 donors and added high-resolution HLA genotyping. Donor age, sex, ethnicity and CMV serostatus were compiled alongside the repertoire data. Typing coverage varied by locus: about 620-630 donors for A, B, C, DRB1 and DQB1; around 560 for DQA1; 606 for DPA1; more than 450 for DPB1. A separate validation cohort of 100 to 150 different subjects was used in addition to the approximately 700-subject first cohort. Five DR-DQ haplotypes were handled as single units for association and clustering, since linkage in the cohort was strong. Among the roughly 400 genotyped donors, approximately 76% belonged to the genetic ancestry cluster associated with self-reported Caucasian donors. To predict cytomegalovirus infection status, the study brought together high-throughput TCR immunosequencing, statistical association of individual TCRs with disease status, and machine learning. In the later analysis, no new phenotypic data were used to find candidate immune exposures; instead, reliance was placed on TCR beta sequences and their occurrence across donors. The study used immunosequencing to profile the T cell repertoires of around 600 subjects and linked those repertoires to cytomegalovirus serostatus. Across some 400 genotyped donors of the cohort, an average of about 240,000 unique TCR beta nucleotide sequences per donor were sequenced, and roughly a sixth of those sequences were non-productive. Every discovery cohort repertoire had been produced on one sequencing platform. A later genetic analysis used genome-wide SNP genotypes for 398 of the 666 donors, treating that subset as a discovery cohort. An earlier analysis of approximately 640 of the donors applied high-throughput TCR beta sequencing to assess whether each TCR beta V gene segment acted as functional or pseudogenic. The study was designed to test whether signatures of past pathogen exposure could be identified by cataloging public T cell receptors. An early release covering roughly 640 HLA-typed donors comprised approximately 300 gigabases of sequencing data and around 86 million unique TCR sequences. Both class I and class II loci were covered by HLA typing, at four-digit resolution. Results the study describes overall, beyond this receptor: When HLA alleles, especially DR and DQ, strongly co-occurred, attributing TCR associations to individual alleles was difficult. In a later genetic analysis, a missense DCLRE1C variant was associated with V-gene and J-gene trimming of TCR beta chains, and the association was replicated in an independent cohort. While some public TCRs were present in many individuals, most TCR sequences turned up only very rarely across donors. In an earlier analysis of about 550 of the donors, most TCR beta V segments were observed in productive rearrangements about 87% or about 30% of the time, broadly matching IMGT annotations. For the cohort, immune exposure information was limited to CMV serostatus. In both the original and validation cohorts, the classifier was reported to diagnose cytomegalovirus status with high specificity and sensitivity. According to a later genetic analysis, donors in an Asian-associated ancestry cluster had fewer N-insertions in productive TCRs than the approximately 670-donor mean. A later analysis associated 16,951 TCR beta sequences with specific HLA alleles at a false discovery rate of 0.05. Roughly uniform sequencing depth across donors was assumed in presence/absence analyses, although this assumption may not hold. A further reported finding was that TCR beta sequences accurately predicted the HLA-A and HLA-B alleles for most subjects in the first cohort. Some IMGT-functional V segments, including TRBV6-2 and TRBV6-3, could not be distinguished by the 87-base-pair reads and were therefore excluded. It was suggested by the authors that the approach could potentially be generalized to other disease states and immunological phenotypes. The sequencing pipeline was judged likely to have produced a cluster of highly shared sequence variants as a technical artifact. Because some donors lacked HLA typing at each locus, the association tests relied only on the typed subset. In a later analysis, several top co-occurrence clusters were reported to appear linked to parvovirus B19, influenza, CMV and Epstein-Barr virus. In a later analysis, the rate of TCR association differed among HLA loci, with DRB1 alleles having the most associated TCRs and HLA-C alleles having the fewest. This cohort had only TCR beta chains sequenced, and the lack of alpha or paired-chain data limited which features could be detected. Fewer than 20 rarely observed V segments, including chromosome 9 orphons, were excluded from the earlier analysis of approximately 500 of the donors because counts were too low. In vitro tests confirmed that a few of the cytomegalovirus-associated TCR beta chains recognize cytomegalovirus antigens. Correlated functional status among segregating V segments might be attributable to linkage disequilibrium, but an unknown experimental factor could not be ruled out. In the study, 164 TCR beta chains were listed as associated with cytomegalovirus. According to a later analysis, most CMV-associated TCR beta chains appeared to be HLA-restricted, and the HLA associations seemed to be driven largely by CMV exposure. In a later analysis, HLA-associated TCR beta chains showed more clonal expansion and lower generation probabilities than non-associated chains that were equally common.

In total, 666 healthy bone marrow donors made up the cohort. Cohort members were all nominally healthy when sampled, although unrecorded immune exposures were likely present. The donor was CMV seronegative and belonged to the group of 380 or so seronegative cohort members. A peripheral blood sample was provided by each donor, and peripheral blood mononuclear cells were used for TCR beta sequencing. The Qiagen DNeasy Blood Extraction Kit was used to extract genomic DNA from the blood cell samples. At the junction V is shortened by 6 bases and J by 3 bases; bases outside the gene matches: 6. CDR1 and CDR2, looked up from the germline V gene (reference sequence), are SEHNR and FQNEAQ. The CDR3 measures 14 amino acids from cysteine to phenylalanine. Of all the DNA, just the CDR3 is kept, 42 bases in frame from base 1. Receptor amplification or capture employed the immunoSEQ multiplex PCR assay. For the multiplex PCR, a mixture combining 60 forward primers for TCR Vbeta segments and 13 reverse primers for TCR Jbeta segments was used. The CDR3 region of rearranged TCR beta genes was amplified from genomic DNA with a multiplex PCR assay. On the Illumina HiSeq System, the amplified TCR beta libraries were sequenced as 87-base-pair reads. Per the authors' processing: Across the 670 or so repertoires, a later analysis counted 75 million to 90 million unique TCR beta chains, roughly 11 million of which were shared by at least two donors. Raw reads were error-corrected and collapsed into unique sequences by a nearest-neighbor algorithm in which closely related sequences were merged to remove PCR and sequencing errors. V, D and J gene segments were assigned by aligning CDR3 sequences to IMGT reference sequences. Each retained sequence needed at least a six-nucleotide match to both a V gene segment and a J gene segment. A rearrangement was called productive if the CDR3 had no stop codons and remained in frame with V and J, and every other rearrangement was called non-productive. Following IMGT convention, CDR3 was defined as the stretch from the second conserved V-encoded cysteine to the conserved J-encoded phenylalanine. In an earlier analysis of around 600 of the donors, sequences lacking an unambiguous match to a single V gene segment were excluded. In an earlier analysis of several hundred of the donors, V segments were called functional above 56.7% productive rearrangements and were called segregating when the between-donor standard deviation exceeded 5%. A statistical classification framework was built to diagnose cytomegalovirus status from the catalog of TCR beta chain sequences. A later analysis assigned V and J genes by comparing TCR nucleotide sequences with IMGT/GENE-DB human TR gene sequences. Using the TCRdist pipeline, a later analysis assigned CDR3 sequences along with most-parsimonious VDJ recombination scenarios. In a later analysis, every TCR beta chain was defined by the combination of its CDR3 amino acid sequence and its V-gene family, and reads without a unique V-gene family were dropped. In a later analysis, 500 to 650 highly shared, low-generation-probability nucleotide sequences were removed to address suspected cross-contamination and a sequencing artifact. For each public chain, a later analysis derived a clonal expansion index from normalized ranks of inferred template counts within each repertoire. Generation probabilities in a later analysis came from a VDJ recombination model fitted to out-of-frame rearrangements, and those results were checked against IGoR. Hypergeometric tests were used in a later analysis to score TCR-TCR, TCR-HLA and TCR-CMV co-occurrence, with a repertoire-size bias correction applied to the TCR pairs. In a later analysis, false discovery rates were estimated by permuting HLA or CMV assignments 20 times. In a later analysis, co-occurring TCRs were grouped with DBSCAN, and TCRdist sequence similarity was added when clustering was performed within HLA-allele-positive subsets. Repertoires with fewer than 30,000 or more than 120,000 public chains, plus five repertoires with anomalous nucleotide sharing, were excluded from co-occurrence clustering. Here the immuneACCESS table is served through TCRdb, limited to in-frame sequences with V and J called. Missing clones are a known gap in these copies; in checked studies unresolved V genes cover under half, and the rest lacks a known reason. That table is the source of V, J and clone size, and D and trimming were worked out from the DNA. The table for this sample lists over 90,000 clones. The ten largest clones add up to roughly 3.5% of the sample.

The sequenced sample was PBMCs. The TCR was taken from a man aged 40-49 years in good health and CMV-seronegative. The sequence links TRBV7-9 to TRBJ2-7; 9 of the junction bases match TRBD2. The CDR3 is CASSFPAGGYEQYF. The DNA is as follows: TGTGCCAGCAGTTTCCCAGCGGGGGGCTACGAGCAGTACTTC.